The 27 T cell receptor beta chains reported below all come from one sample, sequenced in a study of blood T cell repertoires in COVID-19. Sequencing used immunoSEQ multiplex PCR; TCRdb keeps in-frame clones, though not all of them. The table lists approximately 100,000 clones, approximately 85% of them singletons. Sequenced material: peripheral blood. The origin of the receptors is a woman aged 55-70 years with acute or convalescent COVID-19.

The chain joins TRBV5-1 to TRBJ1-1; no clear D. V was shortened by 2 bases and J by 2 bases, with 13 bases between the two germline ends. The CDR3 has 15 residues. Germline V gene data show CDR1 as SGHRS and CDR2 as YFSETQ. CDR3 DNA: TGCGCCAGCAGCTTTGGGCAAACAGTCAACACTGAAGCTTTCTTT. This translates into CASSFGQTVNTEAFF.

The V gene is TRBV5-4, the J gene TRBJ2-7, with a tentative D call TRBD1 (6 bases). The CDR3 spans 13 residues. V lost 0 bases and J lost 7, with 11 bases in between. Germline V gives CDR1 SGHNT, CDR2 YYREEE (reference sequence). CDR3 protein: CASSLGGRREQYF. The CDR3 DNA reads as TGTGCCAGCAGCTTGGGGGGGCGTAGGGAGCAGTACTTC.

This CDR3 reads CASSFPGATYEQYV. CDR3 DNA: TGTGCCAGCAGCTTCCCAGGGGCTACCTACGAGCAGTACGTC. The J gene is TRBJ2-7, the V gene TRBV5-4; D is possibly TRBD1 (6 bases). The germline V gene encodes CDR1 SGHNT and CDR2 YYREEE (reference sequence). The length of the CDR3 is 14 residues. Trimming took 2 bases from V and 2 from J, leaving 11 bases between them.

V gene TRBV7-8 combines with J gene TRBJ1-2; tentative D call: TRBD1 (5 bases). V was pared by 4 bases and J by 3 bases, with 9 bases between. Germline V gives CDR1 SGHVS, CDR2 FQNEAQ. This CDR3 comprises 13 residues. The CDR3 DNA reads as TGTGCCAGCAGCTATGGGGGGGACTATGGCTACACCTTC. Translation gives CASSYGGDYGYTF.

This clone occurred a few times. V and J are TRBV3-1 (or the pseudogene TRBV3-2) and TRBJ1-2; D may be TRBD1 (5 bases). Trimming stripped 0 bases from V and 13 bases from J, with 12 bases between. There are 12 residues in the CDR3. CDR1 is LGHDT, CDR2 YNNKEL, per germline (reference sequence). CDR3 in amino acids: CASSQEFRVCTF. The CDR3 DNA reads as TGTGCCAGCAGCCAAGAGTTCAGGGTGTGCACCTTC.

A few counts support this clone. In DNA, the CDR3 is TGTGCCAGCAGCTTAGCGGGCAGGGAGGACACTGAAGCTTTCTTT. As protein: CASSLAGREDTEAFF. The gene calls are TRBV7-6 and TRBJ1-1; tentatively, D is TRBD1 (5 bases). V dropped 0 bases and J dropped 3 bases, with 11 bases sitting between them. Germline V gives CDR1 SGHVS, CDR2 FNYEAQ. The CDR3 length is 15 residues.

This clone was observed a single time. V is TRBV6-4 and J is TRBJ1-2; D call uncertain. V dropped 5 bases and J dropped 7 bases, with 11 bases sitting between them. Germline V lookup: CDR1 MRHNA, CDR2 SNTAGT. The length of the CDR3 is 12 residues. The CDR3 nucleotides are TGTGCCAGCAGTATATCGGTACGTGGCTACACCTTC. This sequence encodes CASSISVRGYTF.

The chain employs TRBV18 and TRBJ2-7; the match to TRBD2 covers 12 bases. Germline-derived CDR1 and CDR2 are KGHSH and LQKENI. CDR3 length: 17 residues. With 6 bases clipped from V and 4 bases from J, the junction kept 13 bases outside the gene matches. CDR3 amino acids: CASSQKPLAGGVYEQYV. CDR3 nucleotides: TGTGCCAGCTCTCAAAAGCCACTAGCGGGAGGAGTTTACGAGCAGTACGTC.

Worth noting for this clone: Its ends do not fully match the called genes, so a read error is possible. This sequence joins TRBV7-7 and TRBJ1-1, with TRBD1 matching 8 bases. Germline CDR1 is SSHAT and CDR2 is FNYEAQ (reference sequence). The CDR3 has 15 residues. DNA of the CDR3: TGTGCTAGCAGCCGTATAGGACAGGGAGAAGCTGAAGCTTTCTTT. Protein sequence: CASSRIGQGEAEAFF.

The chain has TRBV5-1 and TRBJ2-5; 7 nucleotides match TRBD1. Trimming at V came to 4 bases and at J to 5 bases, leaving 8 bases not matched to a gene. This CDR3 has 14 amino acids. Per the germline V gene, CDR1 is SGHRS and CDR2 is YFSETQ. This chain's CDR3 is CASSPGRGQETQYF. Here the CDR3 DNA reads TGCGCCAGCAGCCCGGGTAGGGGGCAGGAGACCCAGTACTTC.

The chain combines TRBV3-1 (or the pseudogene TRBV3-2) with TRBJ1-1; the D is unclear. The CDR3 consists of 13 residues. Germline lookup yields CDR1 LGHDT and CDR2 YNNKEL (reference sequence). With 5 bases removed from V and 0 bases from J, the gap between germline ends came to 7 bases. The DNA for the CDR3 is TGTGCCAGCAGCTACAGTCTGAACACTGAAGCTTTCTTT. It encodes CASSYSLNTEAFF.

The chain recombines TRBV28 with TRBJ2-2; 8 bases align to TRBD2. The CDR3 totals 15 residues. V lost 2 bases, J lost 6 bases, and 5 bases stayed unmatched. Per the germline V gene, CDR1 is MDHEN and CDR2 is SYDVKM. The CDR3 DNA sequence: TGTGCCAGCAGTTTACCGCGGGGGGTCGCCGGGGAGCTGTTTTTT. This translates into CASSLPRGVAGELFF.

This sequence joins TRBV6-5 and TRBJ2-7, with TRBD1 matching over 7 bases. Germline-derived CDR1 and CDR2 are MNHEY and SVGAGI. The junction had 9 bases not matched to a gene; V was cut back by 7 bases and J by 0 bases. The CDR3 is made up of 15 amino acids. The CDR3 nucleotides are TGTGCCAGCAAACCAGGGGGACCGAGCTCCTACGAGCAGTACTTC. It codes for CASKPGGPSSYEQYF.

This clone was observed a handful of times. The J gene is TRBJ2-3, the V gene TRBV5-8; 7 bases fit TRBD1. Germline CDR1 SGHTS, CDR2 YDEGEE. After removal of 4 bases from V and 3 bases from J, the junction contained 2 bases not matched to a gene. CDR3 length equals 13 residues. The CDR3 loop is CASSRDRTDTQYF. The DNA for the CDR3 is TGTGCCAGCAGCCGGGACAGAACAGATACGCAGTATTTT. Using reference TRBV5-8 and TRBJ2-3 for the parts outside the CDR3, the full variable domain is EAGVTQSPTHLIKTRGQQATLRCSPISGHTSVYWYQQALGLGLQFLLWYDEGEERNRGNFPPRFSGRQFPNYSSELNVNALELEDSALYLCASSRDRTDTQYFGPGTRLTVL.

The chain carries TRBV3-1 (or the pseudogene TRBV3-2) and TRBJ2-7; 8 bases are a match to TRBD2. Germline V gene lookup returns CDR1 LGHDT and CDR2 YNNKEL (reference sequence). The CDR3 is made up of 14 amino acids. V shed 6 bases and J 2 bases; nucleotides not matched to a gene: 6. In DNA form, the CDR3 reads TGTGCCAGCAGTCCAACGGGGGGGACCTACGAGCAGTACTTC. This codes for CASSPTGGTYEQYF.

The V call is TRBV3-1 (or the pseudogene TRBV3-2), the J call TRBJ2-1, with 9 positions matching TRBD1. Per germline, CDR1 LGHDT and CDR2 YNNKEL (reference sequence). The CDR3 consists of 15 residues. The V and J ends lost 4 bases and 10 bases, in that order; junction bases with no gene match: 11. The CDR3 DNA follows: TGTGCCAGCAGCCCCCGGGACAGGGCTCGTGTCGAGCAGTTCTTC. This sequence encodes CASSPRDRARVEQFF.

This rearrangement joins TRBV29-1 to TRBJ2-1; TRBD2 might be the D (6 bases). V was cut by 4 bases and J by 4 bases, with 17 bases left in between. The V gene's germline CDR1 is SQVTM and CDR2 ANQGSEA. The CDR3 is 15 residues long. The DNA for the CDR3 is TGCAGCGTTGTGGGCTCGGGTAGCGGTTACAATGAGCAGTTCTTC. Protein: CSVVGSGSGYNEQFF.

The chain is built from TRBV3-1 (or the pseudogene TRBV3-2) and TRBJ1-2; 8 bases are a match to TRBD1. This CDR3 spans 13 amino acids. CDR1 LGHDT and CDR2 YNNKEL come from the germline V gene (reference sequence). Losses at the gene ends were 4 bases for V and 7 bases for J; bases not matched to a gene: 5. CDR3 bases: TGTGCCAGCAGCCCACAGGGGGGGGGTGGCTACACCTTC. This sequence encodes CASSPQGGGGYTF.

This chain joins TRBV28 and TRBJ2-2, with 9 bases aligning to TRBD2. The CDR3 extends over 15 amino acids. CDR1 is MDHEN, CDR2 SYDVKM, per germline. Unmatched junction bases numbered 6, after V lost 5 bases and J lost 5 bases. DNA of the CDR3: TGTGCCAGCAGTATTGGACTAGCGACAACCGGGGAGCTGTTTTTT. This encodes CASSIGLATTGELFF.

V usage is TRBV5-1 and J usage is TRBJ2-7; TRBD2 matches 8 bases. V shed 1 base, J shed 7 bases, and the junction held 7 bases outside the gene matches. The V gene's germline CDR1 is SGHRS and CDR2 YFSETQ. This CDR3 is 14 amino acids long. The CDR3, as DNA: TGCGCCAGCAGCTTGACAGCGGGAGTACTTGAGCAGTACGTC. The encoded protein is CASSLTAGVLEQYV.

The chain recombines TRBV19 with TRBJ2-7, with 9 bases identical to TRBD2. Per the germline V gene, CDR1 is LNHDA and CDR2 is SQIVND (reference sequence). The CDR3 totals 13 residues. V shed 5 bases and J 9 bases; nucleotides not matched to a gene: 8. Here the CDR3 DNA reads TGTGCCAGTAGTGCCTGGGGGACTAGCAGGCAGTACTTC. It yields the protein CASSAWGTSRQYF.

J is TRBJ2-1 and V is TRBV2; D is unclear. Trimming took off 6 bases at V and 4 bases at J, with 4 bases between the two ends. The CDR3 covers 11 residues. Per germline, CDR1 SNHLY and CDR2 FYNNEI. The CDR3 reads CASRAYNEQFF. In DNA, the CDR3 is TGTGCCAGCAGGGCATACAATGAGCAGTTCTTC.

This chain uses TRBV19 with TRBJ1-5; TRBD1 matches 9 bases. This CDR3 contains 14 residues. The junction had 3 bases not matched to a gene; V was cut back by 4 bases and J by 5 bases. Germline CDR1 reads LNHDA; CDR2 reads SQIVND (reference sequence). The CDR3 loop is CASSSTGGHQPQHF. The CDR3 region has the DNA TGTGCCAGTAGTAGTACAGGGGGCCATCAGCCCCAGCATTTT.

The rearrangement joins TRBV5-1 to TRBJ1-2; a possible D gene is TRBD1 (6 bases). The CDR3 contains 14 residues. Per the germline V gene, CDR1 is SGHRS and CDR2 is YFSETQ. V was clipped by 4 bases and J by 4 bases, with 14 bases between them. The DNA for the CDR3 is TGCGCCAGCAGCCCTCCCGGGACACTCTATGGCTACACCTTC. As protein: CASSPPGTLYGYTF. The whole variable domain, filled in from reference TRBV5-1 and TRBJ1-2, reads KAGVTQTPRYLIKTRGQQVTLSCSPISGHRSVSWYQQTPGQGLQFLFEYFSETQRNKGNFPGRFSGRQFSNSRSEMNVSTLELGDSALYLCASSPPGTLYGYTFGSGTRLTVV.

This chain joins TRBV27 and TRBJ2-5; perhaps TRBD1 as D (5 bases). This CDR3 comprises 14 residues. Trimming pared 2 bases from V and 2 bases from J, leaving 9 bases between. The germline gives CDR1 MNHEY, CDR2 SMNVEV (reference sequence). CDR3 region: CASSLKGSQETQYF. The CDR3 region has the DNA TGTGCCAGCAGTTTAAAGGGGTCGCAAGAGACCCAGTACTTC.

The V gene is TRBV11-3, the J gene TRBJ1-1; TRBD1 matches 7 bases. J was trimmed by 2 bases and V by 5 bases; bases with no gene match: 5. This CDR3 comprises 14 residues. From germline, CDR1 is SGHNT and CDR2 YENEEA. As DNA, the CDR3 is TGTGCCAGCAGCCCCAACAGGGGAAACACTGAAGCTTTCTTT. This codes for CASSPNRGNTEAFF.

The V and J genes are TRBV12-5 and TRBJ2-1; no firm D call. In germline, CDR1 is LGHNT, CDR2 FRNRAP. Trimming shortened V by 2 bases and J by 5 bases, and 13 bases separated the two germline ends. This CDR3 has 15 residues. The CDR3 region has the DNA TGTGCTAGTGGTTTGATAGGCGGTGGCCACAATGAGCAGTTCTTC. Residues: CASGLIGGGHNEQFF.